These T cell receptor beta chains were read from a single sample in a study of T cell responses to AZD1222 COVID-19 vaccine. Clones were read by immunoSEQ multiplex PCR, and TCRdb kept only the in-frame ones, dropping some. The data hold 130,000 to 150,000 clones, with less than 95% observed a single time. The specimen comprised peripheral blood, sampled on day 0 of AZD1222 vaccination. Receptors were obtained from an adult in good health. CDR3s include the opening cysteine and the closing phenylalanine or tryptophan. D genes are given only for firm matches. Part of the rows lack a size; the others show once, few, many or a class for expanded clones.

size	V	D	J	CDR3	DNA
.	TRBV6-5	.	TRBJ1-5	CASSYDRLSNQPQHF	TGTGCCAGCAGTTACGATAGATTATCCAATCAGCCCCAGCATTTT
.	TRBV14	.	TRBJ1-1	CASSQGGSGLNTEAFF	TGTGCCAGCAGCCAAGGTGGTTCCGGTCTGAACACTGAAGCTTTCTTT
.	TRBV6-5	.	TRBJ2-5	CASSYLTKGETQYF	TGTGCCAGCAGTTACTTGACGAAGGGGGAGACCCAGTACTTC
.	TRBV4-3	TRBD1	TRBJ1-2	CASSQGRGNGYTF	TGCGCCAGCAGCCAAGGCAGGGGGAATGGCTACACCTTC
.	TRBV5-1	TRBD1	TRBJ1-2	CASSLQGANGYTF	TGCGCCAGCAGCTTGCAGGGGGCGAATGGCTACACCTTC
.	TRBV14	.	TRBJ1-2	CASSQMATGLYGYTF	TGTGCCAGCAGCCAAATGGCCACAGGGCTCTATGGCTACACCTTC
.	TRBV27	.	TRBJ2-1	CASSFLDREGYNEQFF	TGTGCCAGCAGTTTCCTCGACAGGGAGGGGTACAATGAGCAGTTCTTC
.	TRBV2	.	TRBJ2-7	CASSETSYEQYF	TGTGCCAGCAGTGAAACCTCCTACGAGCAGTACTTC
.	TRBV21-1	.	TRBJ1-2	CASSKDPADRGDLFNYGYTF	TGTGCCAGCAGCAAGGACCCAGCCGACAGGGGAGACCTCTTTAACTATGGCTACACCTTC
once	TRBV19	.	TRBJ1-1	CASIGGAEAFF	TGTGCCAGTATTGGGGGGGCTGAAGCTTTCTTT
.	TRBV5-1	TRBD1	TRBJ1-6	CASSSTGGDSPLHF	TGCGCCAGCAGCTCGACAGGGGGTGATTCACCCCTCCACTTT
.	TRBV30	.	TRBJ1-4	CAWNAGAANEKLFF	TGTGCCTGGAATGCGGGGGCGGCTAATGAAAAACTGTTTTTT
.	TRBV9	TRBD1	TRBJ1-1	CASTPTGGNSEAFF	TGTGCCAGCACTCCGACAGGGGGCAACTCTGAAGCTTTCTTT
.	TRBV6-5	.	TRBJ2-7	CASRPDPGPYEQYF	TGTGCCAGCAGGCCCGATCCAGGACCCTACGAGCAGTACTTC
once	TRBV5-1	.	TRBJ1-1	CASSPCEAFF	TGCGCCAGCAGCCCCTGTGAAGCTTTCTTT
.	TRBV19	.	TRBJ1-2	CASSIPGGGVEGYTF	TGTGCCAGTAGTATTCCGGGAGGGGGTGTAGAGGGCTACACCTTC
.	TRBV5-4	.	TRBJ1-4	CASSSPDLNEKLFF	TGTGCCAGCAGCTCCCCGGACCTTAATGAAAAACTGTTTTTT
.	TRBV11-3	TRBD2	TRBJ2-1	CASSLTLAGSYNEQFF	TGTGCCAGCAGCCTGACCCTAGCGGGGTCCTACAATGAGCAGTTCTTC
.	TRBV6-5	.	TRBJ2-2	CASTRAGGELFF	TGTGCCAGCACCCGGGCTGGCGGGGAGCTGTTTTTT
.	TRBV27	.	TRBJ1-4	CASSPLGENEKLFF	TGTGCCAGCAGTCCCCTGGGGGAAAATGAAAAACTGTTTTTT
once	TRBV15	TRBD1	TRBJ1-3	CATSRDRGPSGNTIYF	TGTGCCACCAGCCGAGACAGGGGGCCTTCAGGAAACACCATATATTTT
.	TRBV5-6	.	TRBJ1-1	CASSLPGGGNTEAFF	TGTGCCAGCAGCTTGCCCGGTGGGGGGAACACTGAAGCTTTCTTT
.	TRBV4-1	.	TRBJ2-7	CASSLYGEQYF	TGCGCCAGCAGCCTGTATGGCGAGCAGTACTTC
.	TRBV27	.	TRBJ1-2	CASSLSVENYGYTF	TGTGCCAGCAGTTTATCGGTGGAAAACTATGGCTACACCTTC
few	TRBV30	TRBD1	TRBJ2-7	CAALQGAGEQYF	TGTGCCGCGTTACAGGGGGCTGGGGAGCAGTACTTC
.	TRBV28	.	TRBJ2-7	CASSFQETLLYEQYF	TGTGCCAGCAGTTTCCAGGAGACTCTTCTTTACGAGCAGTACTTC